A single sample is the source of the 6 T cell receptor beta chains below, sequenced in a study of shared clonotypes between healthy human individuals. Sequencing was performed with immunoSEQ multiplex PCR; in TCRdb, only in-frame clones are kept and a portion is missing. In the table there are roughly 2.5 million clones, more than 80% of which are singletons. Source material: naive CD4+ T cells sorted from blood. Subset here: CD45RA+ positively selected. These receptors originate from a man aged 18 to 30 in good health.

Concerning this clone: Different DNA sequences within this sample yield the same CDR3. The chain joins TRBV19 to TRBJ1-5, with D maybe TRBD1 (5 bases). V was pared by 4 bases and J by 4 bases, with 8 bases between. This CDR3 spans 13 amino acids. Germline CDR1 is LNHDA and CDR2 is SQIVND (reference sequence). This CDR3 is CASSTEGNQPQHF. The CDR3 region has the DNA TGTGCCAGTAGTACAGAGGGGAATCAGCCCCAGCATTTT.

V and J are TRBV5-1 and TRBJ2-5, with a tentative D call TRBD1 (6 bases). This CDR3 region has 15 residues. V was cut by 0 bases and J by 4 bases, with 13 bases left in between. The germline CDR1 and CDR2 sequences are SGHRS and YFSETQ. CDR3 amino acids: CASSLAGKDRETQYF. The CDR3 bases are TGCGCCAGCAGCTTGGCCGGCAAGGACAGAGAGACCCAGTACTTC.

The rearrangement uses TRBV7-3 and TRBJ1-1, with D possibly matching TRBD1 (5 bases). The V gene lost 3 bases and the J gene lost 7 bases, with 12 bases spanning the gap. The CDR3 has 13 residues. Germline assignment: CDR1 SGHTA and CDR2 FQGTGA. The CDR3 sequence: CASSLGEGGEAFF. CDR3 DNA sequence: TGTGCCAGCAGCTTGGGGGAGGGAGGTGAAGCTTTCTTT.

As for this clone: Sequence at one end of the junction differs from germline and may be a read error. The V call is TRBV10-3, the J call TRBJ1-5; D is unresolved. This CDR3 is 13 amino acids long. Germline V gene lookup returns CDR1 ENHRY and CDR2 SYGVKD. This CDR3 is CASSPLGNQPQHF. The CDR3 DNA is TGTGCCAGCAGTCCCCTGGGGAATCAGCCCCAGCATTTT.

The chain combines TRBV5-4 with TRBJ2-5; 8 bases map to TRBD1. With V trimmed by 3 bases and J by 1 base, 8 bases remained unmatched. Germline loops: CDR1 SGHNT, CDR2 YYREEE (reference sequence). CDR3 size: 16 residues. The CDR3 region has the DNA TGTGCCAGCAGCTCCCCCCGGACAGGGAGCCAAGAGACCCAGTACTTC. This codes for CASSSPRTGSQETQYF. The whole variable domain, remainder taken from reference TRBV5-4 and TRBJ2-5, is ETGVTQSPTHLIKTRGQQVTLRCSSQSGHNTVSWYQQALGQGPQFIFQYYREEENGRGNFPPRFSGLQFPNYSSELNVNALELDDSALYLCASSSPRTGSQETQYFGPGTRLLVL.

V gene TRBV7-2 combines with J gene TRBJ2-6; D might be TRBD1 (5 bases). The CDR3 contains 16 residues. Trimming removed 2 bases at V and 0 bases at J, with 8 bases between. The germline gives CDR1 SGHTA, CDR2 FQGNSA. CDR3 nucleotide sequence: TGTGCCAGCAGCTTACGCAGGGTCTCTGGGGCCAACGTCCTGACTTTC. Amino acids: CASSLRRVSGANVLTF.